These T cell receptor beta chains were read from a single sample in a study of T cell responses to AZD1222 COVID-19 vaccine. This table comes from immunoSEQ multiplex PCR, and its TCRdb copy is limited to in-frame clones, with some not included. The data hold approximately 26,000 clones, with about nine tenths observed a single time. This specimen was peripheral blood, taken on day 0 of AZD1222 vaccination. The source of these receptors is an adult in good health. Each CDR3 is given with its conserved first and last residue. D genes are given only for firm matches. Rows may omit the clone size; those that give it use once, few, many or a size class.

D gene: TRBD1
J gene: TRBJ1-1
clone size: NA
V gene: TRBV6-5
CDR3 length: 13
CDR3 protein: CASSYVRTGQAFF
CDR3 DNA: TGTGCCAGCAGTTATGTAAGGACAGGACAAGCTTTCTTT

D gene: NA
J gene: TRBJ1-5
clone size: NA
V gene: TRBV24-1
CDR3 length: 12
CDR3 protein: CATSDQNQPQHF
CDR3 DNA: TGTGCCACCAGTGACCAAAATCAGCCCCAGCATTTT

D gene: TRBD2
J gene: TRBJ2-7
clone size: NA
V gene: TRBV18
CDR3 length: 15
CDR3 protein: CASSPQAGEVGEQYF
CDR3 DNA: TGTGCCAGCTCACCCCAAGCGGGAGAGGTGGGCGAGCAGTACTTC

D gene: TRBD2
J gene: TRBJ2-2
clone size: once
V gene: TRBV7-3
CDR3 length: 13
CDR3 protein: CASSPGGAGELFF
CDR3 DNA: TGTGCCAGCAGCCCCGGGGGGGCCGGGGAGCTGTTTTTT

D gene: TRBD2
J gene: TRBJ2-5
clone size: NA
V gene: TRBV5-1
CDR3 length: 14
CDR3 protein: CASRLAGGQETQYF
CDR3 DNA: TGCGCCAGCAGACTAGCGGGAGGCCAAGAGACCCAGTACTTC

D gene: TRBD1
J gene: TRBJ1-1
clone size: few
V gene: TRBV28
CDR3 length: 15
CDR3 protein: CASITSGGAGTEAFF
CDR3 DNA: TGTGCCAGCATTACCTCAGGGGGCGCCGGCACTGAAGCTTTCTTT

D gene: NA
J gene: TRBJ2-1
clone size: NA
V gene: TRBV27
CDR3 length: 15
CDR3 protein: CASHDSGRAYNEQFF
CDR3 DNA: TGTGCCAGCCATGATAGCGGCCGAGCCTACAATGAGCAGTTCTTC

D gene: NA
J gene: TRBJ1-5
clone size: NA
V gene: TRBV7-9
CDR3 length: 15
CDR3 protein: CASSLGGDSNQPQHF
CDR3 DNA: TGTGCCAGCAGCTTGGGGGGAGATAGCAATCAGCCCCAGCATTTT

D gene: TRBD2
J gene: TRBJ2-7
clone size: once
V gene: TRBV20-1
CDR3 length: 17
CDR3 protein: CSASNLASGFLRAVQYF
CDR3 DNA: TGCAGTGCTAGTAACCTGGCTAGCGGATTCCTACGAGCAGTACAGTACTTC

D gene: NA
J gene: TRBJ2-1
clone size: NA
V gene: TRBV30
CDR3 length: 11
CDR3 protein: CACPGYNEQFF
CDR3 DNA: TGTGCCTGCCCGGGGTACAATGAGCAGTTCTTC

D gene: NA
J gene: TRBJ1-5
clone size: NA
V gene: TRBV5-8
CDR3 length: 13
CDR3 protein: CASSFGEEQPQHF
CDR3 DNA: TGTGCCAGCAGCTTCGGGGAGGAACAGCCCCAGCATTTT

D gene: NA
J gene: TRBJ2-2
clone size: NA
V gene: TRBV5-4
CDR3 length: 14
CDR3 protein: CASSLEGITGELFF
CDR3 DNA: TGTGCCAGCAGCTTGGAAGGCATCACCGGGGAGCTGTTTTTT

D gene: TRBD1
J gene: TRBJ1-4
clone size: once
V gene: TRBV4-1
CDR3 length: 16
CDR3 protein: CASTGNRRQGWERLFF
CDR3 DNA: TGCGCCAGCACCGGAAACCGGAGACAGGGGTGGGAGCGACTGTTTTTT

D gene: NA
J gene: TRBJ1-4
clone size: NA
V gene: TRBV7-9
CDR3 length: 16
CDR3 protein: CASSPRPFSENEKLFF
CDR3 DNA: TGTGCCAGCAGCCCCCGGCCATTCTCGGAAAATGAAAAACTGTTTTTT

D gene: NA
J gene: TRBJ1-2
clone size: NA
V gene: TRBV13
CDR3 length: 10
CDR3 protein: CASSLKGYTF
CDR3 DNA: TGTGCCAGCAGCTTAAAGGGCTACACCTTC

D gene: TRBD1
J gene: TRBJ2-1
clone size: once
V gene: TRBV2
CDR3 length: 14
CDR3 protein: CASMDRGSSDEQFF
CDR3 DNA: TGTGCCAGCATGGACAGGGGATCATCCGATGAGCAGTTCTTC

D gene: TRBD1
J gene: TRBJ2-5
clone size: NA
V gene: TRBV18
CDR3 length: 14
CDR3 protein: CASSQGQGQETQYF
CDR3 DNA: TGTGCCAGCTCACAGGGACAGGGACAAGAGACCCAGTACTTC

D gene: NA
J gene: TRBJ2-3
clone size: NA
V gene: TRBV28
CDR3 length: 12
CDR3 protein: CASSLSTDTQYF
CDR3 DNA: TGTGCCAGCAGTCTGAGCACAGATACGCAGTATTTT

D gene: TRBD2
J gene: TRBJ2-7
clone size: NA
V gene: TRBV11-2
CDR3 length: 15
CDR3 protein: CASSLGLAGTYEQYF
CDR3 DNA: TGTGCCAGCAGCTTGGGACTAGCGGGGACCTACGAGCAGTACTTC

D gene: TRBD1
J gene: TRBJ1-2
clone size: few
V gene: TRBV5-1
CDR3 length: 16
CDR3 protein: CASSFGTGTANYGYTF
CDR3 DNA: TGCGCCAGCAGCTTTGGGACCGGGACAGCTAACTATGGCTACACCTTC

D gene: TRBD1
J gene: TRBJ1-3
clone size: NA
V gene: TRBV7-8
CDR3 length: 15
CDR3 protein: CASSLGARGLNTIYF
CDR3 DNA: TGTGCCAGCAGCTTAGGGGCCAGGGGGCTTAACACCATATATTTT

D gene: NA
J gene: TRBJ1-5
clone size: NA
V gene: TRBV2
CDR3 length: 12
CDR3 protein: CVTKGEGQPQHF
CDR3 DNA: TGTGTTACGAAAGGGGAGGGGCAGCCCCAGCATTTT

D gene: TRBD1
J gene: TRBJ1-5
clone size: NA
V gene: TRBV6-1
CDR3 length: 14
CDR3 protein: CASSEEGAGQPQHF
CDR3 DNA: TGTGCCAGCAGTGAGGAGGGGGCAGGGCAGCCCCAGCATTTT

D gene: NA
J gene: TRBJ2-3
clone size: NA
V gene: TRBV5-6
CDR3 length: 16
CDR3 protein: CASSLVVSPSTDTQYF
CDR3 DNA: TGTGCCAGCAGCTTGGTGGTGAGTCCGAGCACAGATACGCAGTATTTT

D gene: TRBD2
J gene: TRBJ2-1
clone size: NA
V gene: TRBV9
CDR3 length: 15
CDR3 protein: CASSVLAGSYNEQFF
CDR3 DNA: TGTGCCAGCAGCGTACTAGCGGGCTCCTACAATGAGCAGTTCTTC

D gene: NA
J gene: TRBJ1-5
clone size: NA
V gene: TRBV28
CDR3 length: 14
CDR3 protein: CASSQGQAARPQHF
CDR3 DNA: TGTGCCAGCAGTCAAGGACAAGCCGCAAGGCCCCAGCATTTT

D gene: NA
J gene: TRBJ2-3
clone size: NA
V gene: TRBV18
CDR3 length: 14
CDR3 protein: CASSPYPTTDTQYF
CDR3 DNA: TGTGCCAGCTCACCATACCCCACAACAGATACGCAGTATTTT

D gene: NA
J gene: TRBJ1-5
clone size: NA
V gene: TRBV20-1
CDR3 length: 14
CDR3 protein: CSASDYRENQPQHF
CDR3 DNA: TGCAGTGCTAGTGATTACAGGGAGAATCAGCCCCAGCATTTT

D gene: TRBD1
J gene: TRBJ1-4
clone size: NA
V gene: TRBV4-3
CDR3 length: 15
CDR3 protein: CASSQSGQGNEKLFF
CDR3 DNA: TGCGCCAGCAGCCAATCCGGACAGGGGAACGAAAAACTGTTTTTT